This T cell receptor beta chain appears in the sequencing data of a study of blood T cell repertoires in COVID-19. Study-level information: Samples taken during acute and convalescent COVID-19 were collected in the United States, Italy and Spain. T cells, B-cell-depleted T cells, or PBMCs supplied cDNA or gDNA.

The Seattle patients joined while their infection was active and were tracked longitudinally afterward. CDR1 is SEHNR, CDR2 FQNEAQ, per germline (reference sequence). The CDR3 covers 18 residues. V shed 2 bases and J 1 base; nucleotides not matched to a gene: 9. Authors' analysis steps: Reference gene primer amplification in the assay estimated nucleated cell counts. Sequencing was performed with immunoSEQ multiplex PCR; in TCRdb, only in-frame clones are kept and a portion is missing. V and J calls and clone size are given by that table; D and trimming were obtained from the DNA. The data show about 48,000 clones, around 86% seen once.

The clonotype originates from a woman aged 80 or older with COVID-19, enrolled during active disease. The J gene is TRBJ2-3, the V gene TRBV7-9, with TRBD2 matching over 10 bases. Sequenced sample: peripheral blood. The CDR3 reads CASSLIAGGTSGTDTQYF. The CDR3 DNA follows: TGTGCCAGCAGCTTAATAGCGGGGGGAACCTCCGGCACAGATACGCAGTATTTT. Full variable domain (outside the CDR3, taken from reference TRBV7-9 and TRBJ2-3): DTGVSQNPRHKITKRGQNVTFRCDPISEHNRLYWYRQTLGQGPEFLTYFQNEAQLEKSRLLSDRFSAERPKGSFSTLEIQRTEQGDSAMYLCASSLIAGGTSGTDTQYFGPGTRLTVL.